This T cell receptor beta chain was identified during a study of blood T cell repertoires in COVID-19. Using immunoSEQ multiplex PCR, the repertoire was profiled, and TCRdb retains in-frame clones only, with some absent. The repertoire holds tens of thousands of clones, with about nine tenths as singletons. CDR1 is GTSNPN and CDR2 is SVGIG in the germline V gene (reference sequence). The J segment lost 5 bases and the V segment lost 1 base, leaving 16 bases of the junction unmatched. This CDR3 has 18 residues. The specimen sequenced was peripheral blood. This sequence joins TRBV30 and TRBJ2-2; the match to TRBD1 covers 7 bases. This TCR derives from a man aged 55 to 70 with acute or convalescent COVID-19. CDR3 in amino acids: CAWSARSFGQAETGELFF. As DNA, the CDR3 is TGTGCCTGGAGTGCCCGATCCTTTGGACAGGCGGAAACCGGGGAGCTGTTTTTT.